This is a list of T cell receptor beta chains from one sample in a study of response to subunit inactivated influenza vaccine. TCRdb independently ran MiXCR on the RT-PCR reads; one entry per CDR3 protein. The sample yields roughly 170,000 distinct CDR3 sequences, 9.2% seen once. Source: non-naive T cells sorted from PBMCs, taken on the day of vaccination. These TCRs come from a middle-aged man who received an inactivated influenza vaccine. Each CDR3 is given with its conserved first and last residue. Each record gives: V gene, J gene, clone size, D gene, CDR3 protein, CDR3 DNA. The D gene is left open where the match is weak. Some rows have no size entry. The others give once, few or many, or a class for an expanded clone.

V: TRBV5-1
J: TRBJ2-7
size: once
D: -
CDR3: CASSLVASSYEQYF
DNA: TGCGCCAGCAGCTTGGTGGCCAGTTCCTACGAGCAGTACTTC

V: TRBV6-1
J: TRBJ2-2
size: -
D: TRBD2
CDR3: CASSGTSGRPGELFF
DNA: TGTGCCAGCAGTGGGACTAGCGGGAGGCCCGGGGAGCTGTTTTTT

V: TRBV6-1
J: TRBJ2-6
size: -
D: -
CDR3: CASSKEVGTGANVLTF
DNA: TGTGCCAGCAGTAAGGAGGTTGGGACTGGGGCCAACGTCCTGACTTTC

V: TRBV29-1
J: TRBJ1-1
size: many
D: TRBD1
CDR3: CSSRQGDTEAFF
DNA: TGCAGCTCTCGACAGGGGGACACTGAAGCTTTCTTT

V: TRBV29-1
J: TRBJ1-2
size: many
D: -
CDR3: CSVESLLDNYGYTF
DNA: TGCAGCGTTGAATCACTTCTCGATAACTATGGCTACACCTTC

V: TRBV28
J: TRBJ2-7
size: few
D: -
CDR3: CASSPGRNYEQYF
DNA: TGTGCCAGCAGCCCGGGACGCAACTACGAGCAGTACTTC

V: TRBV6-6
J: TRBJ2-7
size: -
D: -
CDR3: CASSYLGIYEQYF
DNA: TGTGCCAGCAGTTACCTGGGTATCTACGAGCAGTACTTC

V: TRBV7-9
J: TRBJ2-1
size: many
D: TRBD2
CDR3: CASSSPGLAVNEQFF
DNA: TGTGCCAGCAGCTCGCCGGGACTAGCGGTCAATGAGCAGTTCTTC

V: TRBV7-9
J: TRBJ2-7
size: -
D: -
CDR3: CASSPLGSYEQYF
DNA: TGTGCCAGCAGCCCATTGGGGTCCTACGAGCAGTACTTC

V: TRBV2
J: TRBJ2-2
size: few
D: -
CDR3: CASSGIPGTGELFF
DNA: TGTGCCAGCTCTGGCATCCCAGGGACCGGGGAGCTGTTTTTT

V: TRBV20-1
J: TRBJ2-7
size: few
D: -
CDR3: CSAREAGGLAYEQYF
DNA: TGCAGTGCTAGAGAGGCCGGGGGCCTTGCCTACGAGCAGTACTTC

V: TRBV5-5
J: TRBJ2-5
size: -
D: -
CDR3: CASSFPWGRETQYF
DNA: TGTGCCAGCAGCTTCCCTTGGGGGCGGGAGACCCAGTACTTC

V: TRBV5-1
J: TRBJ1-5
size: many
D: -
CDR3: CASTSGRRNQPQHF
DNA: TGCGCCAGCACCTCGGGAAGGAGGAATCAGCCCCAGCATTTT

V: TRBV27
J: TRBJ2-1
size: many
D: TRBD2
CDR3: CASGQLAGVGNDNEQFF
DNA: TGTGCCAGCGGCCAACTAGCGGGAGTAGGTAACGACAATGAGCAGTTCTTC

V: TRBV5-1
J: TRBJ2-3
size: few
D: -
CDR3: CASTTGSPTDTQYF
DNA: TGCGCCAGCACTACCGGGTCTCCCACAGATACGCAGTATTTT

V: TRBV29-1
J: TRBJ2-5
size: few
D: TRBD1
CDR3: CSTRQGLGTQYF
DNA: TGCAGCACCCGACAGGGGCTCGGGACCCAGTACTTC

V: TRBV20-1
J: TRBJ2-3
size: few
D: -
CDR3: CSASRSGNADTQYF
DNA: TGCAGTGCTAGCCGTAGCGGAAACGCAGATACGCAGTATTTT

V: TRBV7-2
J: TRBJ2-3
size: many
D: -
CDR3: CASSLNWGLNTDTQYF
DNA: TGTGCCAGCAGCTTAAATTGGGGGCTAAACACAGATACGCAGTATTTT

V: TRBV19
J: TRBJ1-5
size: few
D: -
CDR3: CASSPIGVGGQPQHF
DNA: TGTGCCAGTAGTCCGATCGGGGTCGGGGGTCAGCCCCAGCATTTT

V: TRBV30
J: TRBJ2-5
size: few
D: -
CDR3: CAWSVRGHPRETQYF
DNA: TGTGCCTGGAGTGTACGTGGGCACCCAAGGGAGACCCAGTACTTC

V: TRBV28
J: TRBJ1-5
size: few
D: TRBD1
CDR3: CASKGQRNQPQHF
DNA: TGTGCCAGCAAGGGACAGCGGAATCAGCCCCAGCATTTT

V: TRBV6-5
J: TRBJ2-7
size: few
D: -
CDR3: CASSYSTWAERTYEQYF
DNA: TGTGCCAGCAGTTACTCGACATGGGCGGAAAGGACCTACGAGCAGTACTTC

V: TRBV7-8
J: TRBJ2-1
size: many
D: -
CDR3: CASSTVLGGEQFF
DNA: TGTGCCAGCAGCACCGTTTTAGGCGGTGAGCAGTTCTTC

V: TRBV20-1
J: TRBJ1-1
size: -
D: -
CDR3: CSARVLNRAEAFF
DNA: TGCAGTGCTAGAGTCTTGAATAGGGCTGAAGCTTTCTTT

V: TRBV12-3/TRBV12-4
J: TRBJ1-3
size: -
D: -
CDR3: CASTKGPRGIGNTIYF
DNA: TGTGCCAGCACGAAAGGACCGCGTGGGATTGGAAACACCATATATTTT

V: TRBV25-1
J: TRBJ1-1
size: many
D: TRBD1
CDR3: CASSGQGLSTEAFF
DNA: TGTGCCAGCAGTGGACAGGGCTTGAGCACTGAAGCTTTCTTT

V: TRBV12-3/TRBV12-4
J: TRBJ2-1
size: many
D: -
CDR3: CASSLAHGWGSYNEQFF
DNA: TGTGCCAGCAGTTTAGCGCACGGCTGGGGCTCCTACAATGAGCAGTTCTTC

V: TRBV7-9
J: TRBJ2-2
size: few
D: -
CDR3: CAIPQGTGELFF
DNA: TGTGCCATCCCACAGGGAACCGGGGAGCTGTTTTTT

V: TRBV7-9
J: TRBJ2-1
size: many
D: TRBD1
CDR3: CASSPRTGLNEQFF
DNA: TGTGCCAGCAGCCCGAGGACAGGGTTGAATGAGCAGTTCTTC

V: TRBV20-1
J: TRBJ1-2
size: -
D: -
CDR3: CSARDGGYGYTF
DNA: TGCAGTGCTAGAGACGGGGGCTATGGCTACACCTTC

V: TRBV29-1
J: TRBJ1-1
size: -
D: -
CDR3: CSVLDGTTEAFF
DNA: TGCAGCGTCCTCGACGGGACCACTGAAGCTTTCTTT

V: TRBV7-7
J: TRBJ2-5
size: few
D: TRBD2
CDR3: CASSLGTSGGGQETQYF
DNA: TGTGCTAGCAGCTTAGGGACTAGCGGGGGAGGACAAGAGACCCAGTACTTC

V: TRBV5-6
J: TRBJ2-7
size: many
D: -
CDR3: CASSLQRDTHSYEQYF
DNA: TGTGCCAGCAGCTTACAACGGGACACCCACTCCTACGAGCAGTACTTC

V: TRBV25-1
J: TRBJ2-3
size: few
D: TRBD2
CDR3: CASSAIYPSRYTPGTSGTDTQYF
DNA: TGTGCCAGCAGTGCAATATACCCTTCGCGATACACACCCGGGACTAGCGGCACAGATACGCAGTATTTT

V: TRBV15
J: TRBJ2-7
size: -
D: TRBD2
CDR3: CATSRAGGLYEQYF
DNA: TGTGCCACCAGCAGAGCGGGAGGGCTCTACGAGCAGTACTTC

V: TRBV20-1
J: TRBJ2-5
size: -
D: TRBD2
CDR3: CSARDGRGGPETQYF
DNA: TGCAGTGCTAGAGATGGACGGGGGGGCCCTGAGACCCAGTACTTC

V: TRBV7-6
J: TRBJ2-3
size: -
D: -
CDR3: CASSPGTSTDTQYF
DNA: TGTGCCAGCAGCCCGGGGACTAGCACAGATACGCAGTATTTT

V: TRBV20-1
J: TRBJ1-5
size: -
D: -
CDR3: CSASRLSKGNQPQHF
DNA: TGCAGTGCTAGTAGGCTGTCAAAGGGCAATCAGCCCCAGCATTTT

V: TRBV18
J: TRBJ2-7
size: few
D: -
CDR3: CASSPGTEAGNEQYF
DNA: TGTGCCAGCTCACCGGGGACCGAGGCAGGGAACGAGCAGTACTTC

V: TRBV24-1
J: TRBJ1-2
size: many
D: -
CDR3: CATSDPGTLGGSSGYTF
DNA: TGTGCCACCAGTGATCCCGGGACGTTGGGAGGATCTTCTGGCTACACCTTC

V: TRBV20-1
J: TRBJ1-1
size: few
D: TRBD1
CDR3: CSAREDRAHTEAFF
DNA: TGCAGTGCTAGAGAGGACAGGGCGCACACTGAAGCTTTCTTT

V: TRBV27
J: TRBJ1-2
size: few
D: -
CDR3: CASSRSGVVKNYGYTF
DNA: TGTGCCAGCAGTCGGTCAGGGGTCGTCAAGAACTATGGCTACACCTTC

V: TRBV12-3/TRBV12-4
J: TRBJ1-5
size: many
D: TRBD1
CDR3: CASSLDRVQPQHF
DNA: TGTGCCAGCAGTTTGGACAGGGTCCAGCCCCAGCATTTT

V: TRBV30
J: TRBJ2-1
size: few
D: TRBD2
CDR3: CAWSVVLAGVTEQFF
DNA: TGTGCCTGGAGTGTAGTACTAGCGGGAGTGACTGAGCAGTTCTTC

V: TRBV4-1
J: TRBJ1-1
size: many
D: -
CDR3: CASSGRTVNTEAFF
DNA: TGCGCCAGCAGCGGTCGGACGGTGAACACTGAAGCTTTCTTT

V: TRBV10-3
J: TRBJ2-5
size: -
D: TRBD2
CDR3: CAISGSGGAQETQYF
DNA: TGTGCCATCAGTGGTAGCGGGGGGGCCCAAGAGACCCAGTACTTC

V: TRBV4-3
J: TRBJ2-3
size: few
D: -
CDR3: CASSRGGGGGGRANTQYF
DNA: TGCGCCAGCAGTCGAGGAGGGGGCGGGGGTGGCCGTGCGAATACGCAGTATTTT

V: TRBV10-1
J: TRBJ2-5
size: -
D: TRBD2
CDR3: CASSGLAGAQETQYF
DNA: TGCGCCAGCAGTGGACTAGCGGGGGCCCAAGAGACCCAGTACTTC

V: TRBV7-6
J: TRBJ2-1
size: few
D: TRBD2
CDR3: CASSLSIRLAGENNEQFF
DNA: TGTGCCAGCAGCTTATCCATCAGACTAGCGGGAGAGAACAATGAGCAGTTCTTC

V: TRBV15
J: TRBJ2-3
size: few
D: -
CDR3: CATSRTPTSLGDTQYF
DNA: TGTGCCACCAGCAGAACCCCCACGAGCTTGGGTGATACGCAGTATTTT

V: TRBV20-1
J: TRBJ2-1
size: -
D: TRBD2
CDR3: CSARATSGRNEQFF
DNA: TGCAGTGCTAGAGCCACTAGCGGGAGGAATGAGCAGTTCTTC

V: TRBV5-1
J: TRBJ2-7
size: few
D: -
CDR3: CASSLSGLISGEQYF
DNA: TGCGCCAGCAGCCTATCGGGCCTCATATCGGGGGAGCAGTACTTC

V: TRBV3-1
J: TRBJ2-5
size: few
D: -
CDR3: CASSRDSPPYWNTNFF
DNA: TGTGCCAGCAGCCGCGACTCTCCTCCGTATTGGAATACCAACTTCTTC

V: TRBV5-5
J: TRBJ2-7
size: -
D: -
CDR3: CASSLTAYEQYF
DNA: TGTGCCAGCAGCTTGACAGCCTACGAGCAGTACTTC